This entry describes one TCR beta chain. This clone was seen a single time. It has no known antigen specificity. No much larger clonotype is one base removed from it; base qualities were not supplied. V and J are trimmed by 7 bases and 11 bases, and the gene matches miss 7 bases of the junction. The germline V gene sets CDR1 to MNHEY and CDR2 to SVGAGI. The CDR3 goes from the cysteine to the phenylalanine over 11 residues. Just CDR3 DNA is preserved here, 33 bases in frame from base 1. Enrolling through a virtual design, the prospective study's participants ranged in age from roughly 18 to 95 years and lived across 20 to 25 United States geographic areas. In the prospective study, participants were assigned to cohorts based on the clinical history participants reported in a screening survey and a study questionnaire. For ImmuneRACE Cohort 3, a participant was defined as recovered based on two consecutive negative NP/OP PCR tests, clearance by a healthcare professional, or resolution of symptoms. Each participant in the prospective study had whole blood, serum and a nasopharyngeal or oropharyngeal swab collected by mobile phlebotomists. Prospective study participants could optionally give additional blood draws and questionnaires over an approximately 2-month period. Before DNA extraction, blood samples from the prospective study were shipped at room temperature or frozen.

This sample is part of a study of blood T cell repertoires in COVID-19 (dated by TCRdb to the early 2020s). A note on the overall study: Samples covering the acute and convalescent phases of COVID-19 were provided by collaborators in the United States, Italy and Spain. The material from the prospective study consisted of cDNA or gDNA derived from T cells, B-cell-depleted T cells, or PBMCs. Subjects who had been exposed to COVID-19, were actively infected with it, or had recovered from it provided the deeply sampled blood TCRbeta repertoires that made up the dataset. A freely available public database, intended as a resource for researchers studying the immune response to SARS-CoV-2, is where the repertoires were released. The samples were drawn from the first 160 participants of the ongoing ImmuneRACE study and from about 1,200 subjects provided by 6 global collaborators. A de-identified subject ID, COVID-19 status, age in years and sex were almost always included in the sample metadata. Where available, HLA class I and class II types were taken from metadata supplied by the sample provider and were not determined by assay-based typing. Overall study results and their limits: The amount of clinical and demographic metadata varied by source and participant and was provided uncurated.

TCRbeta CDR3 regions were amplified from genomic DNA using the immunoSEQ Assay, a bias-controlled multiplex PCR. The paper's data handling went like this. Within the assay, amplification of reference gene primers was used to estimate how many nucleated cells each sample contained. To quantify the absolute abundance of each unique TCRbeta CDR3 rearrangement, sequence reads were collapsed and filtered. For each sample, productive Simpson clonality was calculated as the square root of Simpson's diversity index over productive rearrangements. Held by TCRdb, this immuneACCESS table contains in-frame sequences only and omits some clones. Under half of the omission traces to an unresolved V gene where checked; the cause of the rest is unknown. Clone size and the V and J calls come from that table; the DNA yielded D and trimming. In this sample the table shows about 150,000 clones, around 84% of which occur a single time. Roughly 7.3% of the sample is in the top ten clones.

Material for sequencing was PBMCs or T cells enriched from blood (not recorded which). This clonotype was sampled from a woman in her fifties or sixties who had recovered from COVID-19. The chain is assembled from TRBV6-5 and TRBJ1-1; TRBD1 fits 7 bases in the junction. The DNA is TGTGCCAGCACCAGGGGGGCCAACGCTTTCTTT. This is translated as CASTRGANAFF.